Below are 27 T cell receptor beta chains sequenced from a single sample in a study of shared clonotypes between healthy human individuals (TCRdb year 2020). Library construction relied on the immunoSEQ multiplex PCR assay. Held by TCRdb, this immuneACCESS table contains in-frame sequences only and omits some clones. Under half of the omission traces to an unresolved V gene where checked; the cause of the rest is unknown. For this sample there are about 1.1 million clones; about four fifths appear just once. The top ten clonotypes cover roughly 0.55% of the sample. The sequenced sample consisted of memory CD4+ T cells from PBMCs. The sample's cell subset or site, from its label and the paper: CD45RA-negative fraction. Every receptor here comes from a young man in good health. Some clones in this sample may be carry-over from other donors' samples.

The CDR3 sequence is CSALDFNEQFF. CDR3 bases: TGCAGTGCTTTGGACTTCAATGAGCAGTTCTTC. This rearrangement joins TRBV20-1 to TRBJ2-1; D is perhaps TRBD2 (5 bases). The germline V and J ends were trimmed by 5 bases and 6 bases, with 8 bases remaining between them. This CDR3 region has 11 residues. The germline CDR1 and CDR2 sequences are DFQATT and SNEGSKA (reference sequence).

The V call is TRBV2, the J call TRBJ1-1; tentative D call: TRBD1 (5 bases). Trimming removed 5 bases at V and 5 bases at J, with 18 bases between. The V gene's germline CDR1 is SNHLY and CDR2 FYNNEI. This CDR3 contains 15 residues. The CDR3 DNA follows: TGTGCCAGCAGTAAGGGACTCGGGGTTAGGACTGAAGCTTTCTTT. It translates to CASSKGLGVRTEAFF.

The V gene is TRBV9, the J gene TRBJ1-2, with D perhaps TRBD1 (6 bases). V lost 5 bases to trimming and J lost 9 bases, with 11 bases between them. In germline, CDR1 is SGDLS, CDR2 YYNGEE. The CDR3 spans 11 residues. CDR3 loop: CASRGDTSYTF. The CDR3 DNA reads TGTGCCAGCAGGGGGGACACAAGCTACACCTTC.

CDR3 bases: TGTGCCAGCAGCCTGACAGTAACTGAAGCTTTCTTT. Residues: CASSLTVTEAFF. V gene TRBV28 combines with J gene TRBJ1-1, with D perhaps matching TRBD1 (5 bases). This CDR3 comprises 12 residues. V was clipped by 6 bases and J by 5 bases, with 10 bases between them. In germline, CDR1 is MDHEN, CDR2 SYDVKM.

As to this clone: With only one base between it and a far larger clone, this is likely a read error. Other DNA sequences from this sample encode an identical CDR3 as well. The V and J genes are TRBV30 and TRBJ1-3; D gene ambiguous. Germline lookup yields CDR1 GTSNPN and CDR2 SVGIG (reference sequence). This CDR3 contains 13 residues. The CDR3 loop is CAWSVNGRNTTYF. DNA for the CDR3: TGTGCCTGGAGTGTAAATGGGAGAAACACCACATATTTT.

The chain joins TRBV25-1 to TRBJ2-7; 9 bases line up with TRBD2. The CDR3 sequence is 13 residues long. Germline V gives CDR1 MGHDK, CDR2 SYGVNS. The J segment lost 3 bases and the V segment lost 9 bases, leaving 6 bases of the junction unmatched. The CDR3 sequence: CARSTSGIYEQYF. The CDR3 region has the DNA TGTGCCAGGTCGACTAGCGGAATCTACGAGCAGTACTTC.

In regard to this clone: A far larger clone is one base from this, pointing to a likely read error. The chain is built from TRBV6-5 and TRBJ2-2; D might be TRBD2 (5 bases). Trimming pared 0 bases from V and 6 bases from J, leaving 11 bases between. The germline CDR1 and CDR2 sequences are MNHEY and SVGAGI. This CDR3 region has 15 residues. The CDR3 protein is CASSYSDFSAGELFF. In DNA form, the CDR3 reads TGTGCCAGCAGTTACTCGGACTTCTCAGCCGGGGAGCTGTTTTTT.

V and J are TRBV7-9 and TRBJ1-1; perhaps TRBD1 as D (6 bases). V lost 1 base to trimming and J lost 8 bases, with 11 bases between them. Germline values: CDR1 SEHNR, CDR2 FQNEAQ (reference sequence). This CDR3 has 13 amino acids. This chain's CDR3 is CASSLDREAEAFF. As DNA, the CDR3 is TGTGCCAGCAGCTTAGACAGGGAAGCGGAAGCTTTCTTT.

The chain carries TRBV28 and TRBJ1-6, with 9 bases fitting TRBD1. The junction had 4 bases not matched to a gene; V was cut back by 6 bases and J by 7 bases. The CDR3 is made up of 14 amino acids. Per germline, CDR1 MDHEN and CDR2 SYDVKM. CDR3 nucleotides: TGTGCCAGCAGCCCGGGACAGGGCAATTCACCCCTCCACTTT. It translates to CASSPGQGNSPLHF. Together with reference TRBV28 and TRBJ1-6, the CDR3 gives the full variable domain: DVKVTQSSRYLVKRTGEKVFLECVQDMDHENMFWYRQDPGLGLRLIYFSYDVKMKEKGDIPEGYSVSREKKERFSLILESASTNQTSMYLCASSPGQGNSPLHFGNGTRLTVT.

The V and J genes are TRBV7-6 and TRBJ2-7; D may correspond to TRBD1 or TRBD2 (5 bases each). Trimming took 5 bases from V and 6 from J, leaving 17 bases between them. The CDR3 is made up of 14 amino acids. Germline CDR1 SGHVS, CDR2 FNYEAQ. The CDR3 sequence is CASSRLSTDGEQYF. As DNA, the CDR3 is TGTGCCAGCAGCCGACTATCGACAGATGGCGAGCAGTACTTC. Full variable domain (missing parts from reference TRBV7-6 and TRBJ2-7): GAGVSQSPRYKVTKRGQDVALRCDPISGHVSLYWYRQALGQGPEFLTYFNYEAQQDKSGLPNDRFSAERPEGSISTLTIQRTEQRDSAMYRCASSRLSTDGEQYFGPGTRLTVT.

The chain recombines TRBV7-2 with TRBJ2-2; tentative D call: TRBD2 (7 bases). The CDR3 covers 16 residues. V was shortened by 5 bases and J by 4 bases, with 17 bases between the two germline ends. Germline V gene sequence: CDR1 SGHTA, CDR2 FQGNSA. The CDR3 loop reads CASSPPLRGGTGELFF. CDR3 in DNA: TGTGCCAGCAGCCCCCCGCTAAGGGGGGGCACCGGGGAGCTGTTTTTT. The whole variable domain, filled in from reference TRBV7-2 and TRBJ2-2, reads GAGVSQSPSNKVTEKGKDVELRCDPISGHTALYWYRQSLGQGLEFLIYFQGNSAPDKSGLPSDRFSAERTGGSVSTLTIQRTQQEDSAVYLCASSPPLRGGTGELFFGEGSRLTVL.

There are a few counts of this clone. The chain recombines TRBV13 with TRBJ2-7, with D perhaps matching TRBD2 (5 bases). Germline V CDR1 and CDR2: PRHDT, FYEKMQ (reference sequence). Trimming stripped 5 bases from V and 4 bases from J, with 9 bases between. The CDR3 is 12 amino acids. Here the CDR3 reads CASSRGIYEQYF. CDR3 in DNA: TGTGCCAGCAGCCGAGGGATTTACGAGCAGTACTTC.

Comments on this clone: This sample also contains other DNA sequences that code for the same CDR3. The chain uses TRBV28 and TRBJ1-4, with no clear D. Germline assignment: CDR1 MDHEN and CDR2 SYDVKM. The CDR3 sequence is 12 residues long. Trimming cost V 2 bases and J 8 bases, with 6 bases left between them. The CDR3 reads CASSLRGEKLFF. CDR3 coding DNA: TGTGCCAGCAGTTTAAGAGGAGAAAAACTGTTTTTT. The complete variable domain, with remaining parts taken from reference TRBV28 and TRBJ1-4, reads DVKVTQSSRYLVKRTGEKVFLECVQDMDHENMFWYRQDPGLGLRLIYFSYDVKMKEKGDIPEGYSVSREKKERFSLILESASTNQTSMYLCASSLRGEKLFFGSGTQLSVL.

This clone was counted a single time. V is TRBV4-1 and J is TRBJ1-5, with D maybe TRBD1 (5 bases). Deletions cut 4 bases from V and 6 bases from J, with 19 bases between. Germline-derived CDR1 and CDR2 are MGHRA and YSYEKL. The length of the CDR3 is 16 residues. In DNA, the CDR3 is TGCGCCAGCAGCCGAGGCTGGGCGAGGGGAGTTCAGCCCCAGCATTTT. The encoded protein is CASSRGWARGVQPQHF.

This chain links TRBV5-1 with TRBJ2-5, with 16 bases fitting TRBD2. This CDR3 is 16 amino acids long. J was trimmed by 5 bases and V by 4 bases; bases with no gene match: 5. CDR1 is SGHRS, CDR2 YFSETQ, per germline. CDR3 region: CASSKPGLAGGETQYF. DNA of the CDR3: TGCGCCAGCAGCAAACCGGGACTAGCGGGAGGGGAGACCCAGTACTTC.

The rearrangement links TRBV2 to TRBJ1-4, with 10 bases aligning to TRBD1. With 6 bases clipped from V and 5 bases from J, the junction kept 3 bases outside the gene matches. From germline, CDR1 is SNHLY and CDR2 FYNNEI. The CDR3 sequence is 14 residues long. CDR3 nucleotides: TGTGCCAGCAGAGGGGACAGGGGAAATGAAAAACTGTTTTTT. Translating gives CASRGDRGNEKLFF.

This chain links TRBV5-6 with TRBJ2-3; TRBD2 matches 8 bases. V shed 0 bases, J shed 2 bases, and the junction held 5 bases outside the gene matches. CDR1 and CDR2 (germline): SGHDT, YYEEEE. This CDR3 spans 16 amino acids. The DNA for the CDR3 is TGTGCCAGCAGCTTGGGTCCAGCGGGAGACACAGATACGCAGTATTTT. Its protein product is CASSLGPAGDTDTQYF.

The chain combines TRBV6-6 with TRBJ1-5; D may be TRBD1 (5 bases). V was clipped by 4 bases and J by 6 bases, with 13 bases between them. This CDR3 comprises 14 residues. Germline V gene data show CDR1 as MNHNY and CDR2 as SVGAGI (reference sequence). The CDR3 sequence is CASSSRDLFQPQHF. CDR3 nucleotide sequence: TGTGCCAGCAGTTCCAGGGACTTGTTTCAGCCCCAGCATTTT.

This chain uses TRBV7-2 with TRBJ2-1, with D possibly TRBD2 on 6 matching bases. The CDR3 covers 14 residues. Trimming left V 5 bases short and J 5 bases short, with 13 bases between. CDR1 and CDR2 (germline): SGHTA, FQGNSA. CDR3 amino acids: CASSVLAYDNEQFF. CDR3 coding DNA: TGTGCCAGCAGCGTTCTAGCGTACGACAATGAGCAGTTCTTC.

This chain's CDR3 is CASSHQGLARNNEQFF. The CDR3 coding sequence is TGTGCCAGCAGCCACCAGGGACTAGCGAGAAACAATGAGCAGTTCTTC. The chain employs TRBV7-2 and TRBJ2-1, with 10 nucleotides matching TRBD2. CDR1 SGHTA and CDR2 FQGNSA come from the germline V gene. With 5 bases clipped from V and 5 bases from J, the junction kept 9 bases outside the gene matches. This CDR3 spans 16 amino acids.

The chain uses TRBV11-2 and TRBJ1-1; 9 bases align to TRBD1. This CDR3 is built from 16 residues. With 6 bases clipped from V and 0 bases from J, the junction kept 8 bases outside the gene matches. CDR1 and CDR2 from the germline V gene are SGHAT and FQNNGV. In DNA form, the CDR3 reads TGTGCCAGCAGGTCTCTTCACAGGGGGCTGAACACTGAAGCTTTCTTT. Translating gives CASRSLHRGLNTEAFF.

The genes are TRBV6-1 and TRBJ2-1, with unresolved D. This CDR3 has 14 amino acids. Germline V lookup: CDR1 MNHNS, CDR2 SASEGT. Trimming pared 9 bases from V and 0 bases from J, leaving 12 bases between. The CDR3: CASEESSSYNEQFF. The CDR3 coding sequence is TGTGCCAGTGAGGAGTCGAGCTCCTACAATGAGCAGTTCTTC.

Regarding this clone: The CDR3 end shows no conserved phenylalanine or tryptophan, and so a read error is likely. No DNA is shown, since the ends of the CDR3 on it are uncertain; the CDR3 is the one TCRdb lists. The chain recombines TRBV6-6 with TRBJ1-1; the table gives TRBD1 as D, unverified against the DNA. The germline V gene has CDR1 MNHNY and CDR2 SVGAGI (reference sequence). The CDR3 spans 13 residues, counting both ends. The chain's CDR3 is CASSLETPQGTAM.

A note on this clone: This clone may be a read error of a much larger clone one base away. The chain couples TRBV7-8 to TRBJ2-7, with 7 bases identical to TRBD1. Trimming at V came to 4 bases and at J to 0 bases, leaving 3 bases not matched to a gene. CDR1 and CDR2 (germline): SGHVS, FQNEAQ. The CDR3 has 14 amino acids. The CDR3 here is CASSSGTASYEQYF. CDR3 in DNA: TGTGCCAGCAGCTCCGGGACAGCCTCCTACGAGCAGTACTTC.

Comments on this clone: A far larger clone is one base from this, pointing to a likely read error. The chain uses TRBV13 and TRBJ1-2; D is undetermined. The CDR3 runs 12 residues. Trimming cost V 4 bases and J 2 bases, with 5 bases left between them. In germline, CDR1 is PRHDT, CDR2 FYEKMQ (reference sequence). The DNA for the CDR3 is TGTGCCAGCAGCTCCGGCAACTATGGCTACACCTTC. Its protein product is CASSSGNYGYTF.

CDR3 sequence: CASSPKGGQGGIQPQHF. The CDR3 DNA follows: TGTGCCAGCTCACCGAAGGGGGGACAGGGGGGAATTCAGCCCCAGCATTTT. The genes are TRBV18 and TRBJ1-5; 11 bases are a match to TRBD1. Germline V gene lookup returns CDR1 KGHSH and CDR2 LQKENI. V gave up 3 bases and J gave up 6 bases; unmatched junction bases: 10. The CDR3 is 17 residues long.

This chain joins TRBV6-5 and TRBJ1-5, with D tentatively TRBD1 (6 bases). This CDR3 comprises 15 residues. CDR1 is MNHEY and CDR2 is SVGAGI in the germline V gene. With 4 bases removed from V and 4 bases from J, the gap between germline ends came to 14 bases. The CDR3 here is CASSSGQLMNQPQHF. CDR3 in DNA: TGTGCCAGCAGTTCCGGACAGTTGATGAATCAGCCCCAGCATTTT.